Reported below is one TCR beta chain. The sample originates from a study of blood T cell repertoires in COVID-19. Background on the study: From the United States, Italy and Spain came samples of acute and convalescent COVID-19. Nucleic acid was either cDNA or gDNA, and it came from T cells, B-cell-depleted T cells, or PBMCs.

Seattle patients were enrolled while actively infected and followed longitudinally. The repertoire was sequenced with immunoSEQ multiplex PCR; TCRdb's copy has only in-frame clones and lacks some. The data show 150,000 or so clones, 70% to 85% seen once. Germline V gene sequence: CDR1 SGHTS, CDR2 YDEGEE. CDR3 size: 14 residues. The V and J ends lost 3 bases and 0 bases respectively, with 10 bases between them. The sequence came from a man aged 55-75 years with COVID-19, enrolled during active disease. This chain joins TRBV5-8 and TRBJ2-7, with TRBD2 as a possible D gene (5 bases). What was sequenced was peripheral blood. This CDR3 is CASSYKRNSYEQYF. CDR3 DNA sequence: TGTGCCAGCAGCTATAAGCGGAACTCCTACGAGCAGTACTTC.